Presented here are 13 T cell receptor beta chains from one specimen sequenced in a study of cytomegalovirus exposure and HLA in healthy donors (dated by TCRdb to 2016 to 2017). The method was the immunoSEQ multiplex PCR assay. For the multiplex PCR, a mixture combining 60 forward primers for TCR Vbeta segments and 13 reverse primers for TCR Jbeta segments was used. TCRdb mirrors the immuneACCESS table, restricted to in-frame sequences. Some clones are absent from its copies; in checked studies, under half trace to an unresolved V gene, and the reason for the others is unknown. This sample gives over 85,000 clones in total; 75% to 90% of them show up just once. The ten largest make up 2.5% to 3% of the sample. The sequenced sample consisted of PBMCs. The receptors come from a man in his forties or fifties in good health and CMV-seronegative.

The table lists this clone with a few counts. The genes are TRBV9 and TRBJ1-1, with D possibly being TRBD1 (6 bases). The germline V and J ends were trimmed by 0 bases and 7 bases, with 16 bases remaining between them. Germline loops: CDR1 SGDLS, CDR2 YYNGEE. This CDR3 spans 15 amino acids. CDR3 loop: CASSVAAGALYEAFF. The CDR3, as DNA: TGTGCCAGCAGCGTAGCTGCAGGGGCCCTGTATGAAGCTTTCTTT.

This chain links TRBV9 with TRBJ1-2, with 8 nucleotides matching TRBD1. The V and J ends lost 4 bases and 6 bases, in that order; junction bases with no gene match: 8. Per the germline V gene, CDR1 is SGDLS and CDR2 is YYNGEE. The CDR3 consists of 14 residues. CDR3 region: CASSPRTGFDGYTF. The CDR3 DNA follows: TGTGCCAGCAGCCCCCGGACAGGGTTCGATGGCTACACCTTC. Filled out from reference TRBV9 and TRBJ1-2, the complete variable domain reads DSGVTQTPKHLITATGQRVTLRCSPRSGDLSVYWYQQSLDQGLQFLIQYYNGEERAKGNILERFSAQQFPDLHSELNLSSLELGDSALYFCASSPRTGFDGYTFGSGTRLTVV.

The chain couples TRBV6-6 to TRBJ1-1; no definite D call. This CDR3 is 14 amino acids long. Germline values: CDR1 MNHNY, CDR2 SVGAGI (reference sequence). V was clipped by 5 bases and J by 1 base, with 11 bases between them. CDR3 bases: TGTGCCAGCAGTGCTTCCGGGAGGAACACTGAAGCTTTCTTT. This sequence encodes CASSASGRNTEAFF.

V usage is TRBV6-1 and J usage is TRBJ2-7; D unclear. This CDR3 is 16 amino acids long. Germline-derived CDR1 and CDR2 are MNHNS and SASEGT. V dropped 0 bases and J dropped 1 base, with 13 bases sitting between them. This chain's CDR3 is CASSEAIGGGSYEQYF. For the CDR3, the DNA is TGTGCCAGCAGTGAAGCTATTGGCGGCGGTTCCTACGAGCAGTACTTC.

The chain combines TRBV27 with TRBJ2-2, with D possibly TRBD2 on 6 matching bases. The ends were cut back, 5 bases at V and 6 bases at J, with 10 bases in the middle. Germline V gene sequence: CDR1 MNHEY, CDR2 SMNVEV (reference sequence). The CDR3 totals 13 residues. CDR3: CASSPGVPGELFF. The CDR3 nucleotides are TGTGCCAGCAGTCCGGGGGTTCCCGGGGAGCTGTTTTTT.

The chain is built from TRBV18 and TRBJ2-5; D remains unclear. Trimming cost V 0 bases and J 5 bases, with 4 bases left between them. The CDR3 loop spans 12 amino acids. Germline V gene sequence: CDR1 KGHSH, CDR2 LQKENI. CDR3 sequence reads: CASSPPGETQYF. In DNA, the CDR3 is TGTGCCAGCTCACCACCGGGCGAGACCCAGTACTTC.

This clone was counted between two and nine times. The rearrangement joins TRBV2 to TRBJ2-2; D remains ambiguous. V was cut by 6 bases and J by 6 bases, with 11 bases left in between. This CDR3 spans 13 amino acids. The germline V gene has CDR1 SNHLY and CDR2 FYNNEI. The CDR3 DNA is TGTGCCAGCAGGGAACGCGAGGCCGGGGAGCTGTTTTTT. Translated: CASREREAGELFF.

The gene calls are TRBV6-6 and TRBJ1-2, with 7 bases fitting TRBD1. The V gene's germline CDR1 is MNHNY and CDR2 SVGAGI (reference sequence). The CDR3 runs 15 residues. V trimming: 3 bases; J trimming: 4 bases; junction bases outside the gene matches: 8. The CDR3 DNA reads as TGTGCCAGCAGTTATGGGACAGCAGGCATCTATGGCTACACCTTC. Translation gives CASSYGTAGIYGYTF.

This clone has only a few counts. This sequence joins TRBV10-3 and TRBJ2-5, with D possibly being TRBD2 (6 bases). Germline V gives CDR1 ENHRY, CDR2 SYGVKD. The CDR3 loop spans 13 amino acids. V was clipped by 7 bases and J by 5 bases, with 14 bases between them. Here the CDR3 reads CAITDGGVETQYF. DNA of the CDR3: TGTGCCATCACCGACGGAGGGGTGGAGACCCAGTACTTC.

The chain has TRBV7-2 and TRBJ1-3, with 8 bases lining up with TRBD1. This CDR3 is built from 18 residues. Germline CDR1 reads SGHTA; CDR2 reads FQGNSA. V dropped 5 bases and J dropped 3; count of bases not matched to a gene: 15. CDR3 residues: CASSPRARTGSNGNTIYF. Here the CDR3 DNA reads TGTGCCAGCAGCCCCCGCGCACGGACAGGGTCGAATGGAAACACCATATATTTT.

The rearrangement joins TRBV7-2 to TRBJ1-6; TRBD1 aligns across 8 bases. V lost 5 bases to trimming and J lost 9 bases; unmatched junction nucleotides: 6. Germline CDR1 reads SGHTA; CDR2 reads FQGNSA. The CDR3 totals 14 residues. The CDR3 coding sequence is TGTGCCAGCAGCCTCCAGGGGGCCTCTTCACCCCTCCACTTT. Its protein product is CASSLQGASSPLHF.

This rearrangement joins TRBV4-2 to TRBJ1-6; D perhaps matches TRBD1 (6 bases). There are 14 residues in the CDR3. The germline V and J ends were trimmed by 3 bases and 10 bases, with 13 bases remaining between them. Germline lookup yields CDR1 LGHNA and CDR2 YNFKEQ. CDR3 nucleotides: TGTGCCAGCAGCCAGAGGGACAAAGGATCACCCCTCCACTTT. Translation gives CASSQRDKGSPLHF.

This chain uses TRBV7-9 with TRBJ2-7; 7 nucleotides align to TRBD1. V dropped 5 bases and J dropped 3; count of bases not matched to a gene: 4. Germline V gene lookup returns CDR1 SEHNR and CDR2 FQNEAQ (reference sequence). CDR3 size: 13 residues. CDR3 loop: CASSDRDSYEQYF. The CDR3 coding sequence is TGTGCCAGCAGCGACCGGGACAGCTACGAGCAGTACTTC.